A single sample is the source of the 7 T cell receptor beta chains below, sequenced in a study of control samples from healthy donors and cancer patients. Generated by immunoSEQ multiplex PCR, the TCRdb table keeps only in-frame clones and is missing some. The table has about 130,000 clones, 75% to 95% seen once. Sequencing input: blood. The source is a young man in good health.

The chain has TRBV7-2 and TRBJ1-1, with D unclear. The V end lost 1 base, the J end lost 0 bases, and 12 bases lay between the germline ends. Per the germline V gene, CDR1 is SGHTA and CDR2 is FQGNSA. This CDR3 region has 16 residues. CDR3 sequence (DNA): TGTGCCAGCAGCTTAGGTGTAGGCAGGTTGAACACTGAAGCTTTCTTT. Protein: CASSLGVGRLNTEAFF.

V usage is TRBV2 and J usage is TRBJ2-3; D unclear. The CDR3 runs 13 residues. Germline CDR1 reads SNHLY; CDR2 reads FYNNEI. Trimming removed 9 bases at V and 2 bases at J, with 12 bases between. CDR3 loop: CARKVRLTDTQYF. The CDR3 DNA reads as TGTGCCAGAAAAGTGCGACTCACAGATACGCAGTATTTT.

This clone has more than one count but fewer than ten. The V and J genes are TRBV13 and TRBJ1-1; D gene uncertain. Trimming stripped 0 bases from V and 0 bases from J, with 11 bases between. Germline CDR1 is PRHDT and CDR2 is FYEKMQ (reference sequence). There are 16 residues in the CDR3. The CDR3 bases are TGTGCCAGCAGCTTAGGCGGAAGAGGTTTGAACACTGAAGCTTTCTTT. Translated, it gives CASSLGGRGLNTEAFF.

The chain has TRBV7-6 and TRBJ1-6, with 9 bases aligning to TRBD1. This CDR3 has 18 amino acids. J was trimmed by 0 bases and V by 1 base; bases with no gene match: 4. Germline V lookup: CDR1 SGHVS, CDR2 FNYEAQ. The CDR3 spells CASSLETGGSSYNSPLHF. The DNA of the CDR3 is TGTGCCAGCAGCTTAGAGACAGGGGGAAGCTCCTATAATTCACCCCTCCACTTT. The full variable domain, in which reference TRBV7-6 and TRBJ1-6 provide the parts outside the CDR3, is GAGVSQSPRYKVTKRGQDVALRCDPISGHVSLYWYRQALGQGPEFLTYFNYEAQQDKSGLPNDRFSAERPEGSISTLTIQRTEQRDSAMYRCASSLETGGSSYNSPLHFGNGTRLTVT.

The chain recombines TRBV5-1 with TRBJ1-5, with 9 bases aligning to TRBD1. CDR1 and CDR2 from the germline V gene are SGHRS and YFSETQ. The CDR3 covers 14 residues. The trim removed 4 bases at V and 9 bases at J, leaving 8 bases unmatched. CDR3 sequence (DNA): TGCGCCAGCAGCCCGGGACAGGGCCTTCCGCCCCAGCATTTT. Its translation is CASSPGQGLPPQHF.

This clone was seen more than once but under ten times. The rearrangement joins TRBV5-6 to TRBJ1-2; D may be TRBD1 (5 bases). Trimming stripped 6 bases from V and 3 bases from J, with 9 bases between. The CDR3 length is 12 residues. Germline V gene lookup returns CDR1 SGHDT and CDR2 YYEEEE. CDR3 nucleotide sequence: TGTGCCAGCACCTGGGGGGACTATGGCTACACCTTC. Residues: CASTWGDYGYTF.

V is TRBV28 and J is TRBJ1-1; TRBD1 matches at 9 bases. The germline V gene encodes CDR1 MDHEN and CDR2 SYDVKM. There are 14 residues in the CDR3. With V trimmed by 6 bases and J by 5 bases, 7 bases remained unmatched. CDR3: CASSRGQGGTEAFF. For the CDR3, the DNA is TGTGCCAGCAGCCGGGGACAGGGCGGGACTGAAGCTTTCTTT.